These 20 T cell receptor beta chains were sequenced from one sample in a study of T cell responses to AZD1222 COVID-19 vaccine. Profiling relied on immunoSEQ multiplex PCR, and the TCRdb table lists in-frame clones only, not all of them. The table shows some 150,000 clones, with about 86% occurring only once. Material: peripheral blood, obtained 28 days after the second AZD1222 dose. These receptors were collected from an adult who received the AZD1222 COVID-19 vaccine.

The CDR3 loop is CASSPLDRAGYEQYF. In DNA, the CDR3 is TGCGCCAGCAGCCCCCTGGACAGGGCTGGCTACGAGCAGTACTTC. The V gene is TRBV4-1, the J gene TRBJ2-7, with 8 bases that match TRBD1. J gave up 3 bases and V 4 bases, and 8 bases lay outside the gene matches. In germline, CDR1 is MGHRA, CDR2 YSYEKL. The CDR3 has 15 amino acids.

The chain combines TRBV21-1 with TRBJ1-5. TRBV21-1 is a documented pseudogene. The CDR3 contains 15 residues. CDR3 bases: TGTGCCAGCAGCCACCGATCTCGGGCAGTCGTACCCCAGCATTTT. This codes for CASSHRSRAVVPQHF.

The chain is built from TRBV24-1 and TRBJ2-5; a possible D gene is TRBD1 (6 bases). This CDR3 has 14 residues. Trimming removed 4 bases from V and 5 bases from J, with 13 bases in between. Germline lookup yields CDR1 KGHDR and CDR2 SFDVKD. CDR3 sequence reads: CATSEAGAGETQYF. CDR3 nucleotide sequence: TGTGCCACCAGTGAGGCAGGGGCCGGGGAGACCCAGTACTTC.

This chain connects TRBV11-1 to TRBJ2-6; the match to TRBD2 covers 15 bases. Trimming removed 0 bases from V and 4 bases from J; junction bases left unmatched: 4. In germline, CDR1 is SGHAT, CDR2 FQDESV (reference sequence). CDR3 length: 19 residues. The CDR3: CASSLARTSGGEGANVLTF. For the CDR3, the DNA is TGTGCCAGCAGCTTAGCCCGGACTAGCGGGGGGGAAGGGGCCAACGTCCTGACTTTC.

This clone appeared once. The chain recombines TRBV6-4 with TRBJ1-2; weak D call: TRBD1 (6 bases). This CDR3 comprises 14 residues. Trimming removed 5 bases from V and 2 bases from J, with 12 bases in between. Per germline, CDR1 MRHNA and CDR2 SNTAGT. The CDR3 region is CASSPEGGNYGYTF. For the CDR3, the DNA is TGTGCCAGCAGTCCCGAGGGGGGCAACTATGGCTACACCTTC.

The chain is built from TRBV6-2 or TRBV6-3 and TRBJ2-1; the match to TRBD2 covers 7 bases. J was trimmed by 15 bases and V by 0 bases; bases with no gene match: 8. Germline V gene lookup returns CDR1 MNHEY and CDR2 SVGEGT. The CDR3 length is 13 residues. The CDR3 protein is CASSYSGGRARFF. The CDR3 nucleotides read TGTGCCAGCAGTTACTCAGGAGGGAGGGCCCGGTTCTTC.

This chain uses TRBV5-1 with TRBJ1-3; D gene uncertain. The CDR3 sequence is 15 residues long. Deletions cut 4 bases from V and 0 bases from J, with 11 bases between. Per the germline V gene, CDR1 is SGHRS and CDR2 is YFSETQ. The DNA of the CDR3 is TGCGCCAGCAGCCCGGACGGACTCTCTGGAAACACCATATATTTT. Its translation: CASSPDGLSGNTIYF.

This sequence joins TRBV19 and TRBJ1-1, with D possibly being TRBD1 (5 bases). Germline lookup yields CDR1 LNHDA and CDR2 SQIVND (reference sequence). The CDR3 extends over 15 amino acids. Trimming left V 8 bases short and J 5 bases short, with 21 bases between. CDR3 DNA sequence: TGTGCCAGTCATCCGCAGGGCCAAGTAGGGACTGAAGCTTTCTTT. This codes for CASHPQGQVGTEAFF.

The chain employs TRBV19 and TRBJ1-2; perhaps TRBD1 as D (5 bases). This CDR3 comprises 16 residues. V lost 5 bases and J 3 bases, leaving 19 bases between the germline ends. Germline V gene data show CDR1 as LNHDA and CDR2 as SQIVND (reference sequence). This CDR3 is CASSAPPGEGYYGYTF. The DNA of the CDR3 is TGTGCCAGTAGTGCACCGCCCGGGGAGGGGTACTATGGCTACACCTTC.

In DNA form, the CDR3 reads TGTGCCAGCAGGGATGGGACAGAGAGTAGGCAGCCCCAGCATTTT. Translating it yields CASRDGTESRQPQHF. The chain joins TRBV6-1 to TRBJ1-5, with TRBD1 identical over 7 bases. Germline V gene data show CDR1 as MNHNS and CDR2 as SASEGT. The J segment lost 7 bases and the V segment lost 6 bases, leaving 12 bases of the junction unmatched. CDR3 length equals 15 residues.

V is TRBV3-1 (or the pseudogene TRBV3-2) and J is TRBJ1-6; D is ambiguous. The V gene's germline CDR1 is LGHDT and CDR2 YNNKEL (reference sequence). The CDR3 is 17 amino acids. Between the trimmed V and J ends, which lost 4 bases and 8 bases, there was a span of 21 bases. Here the CDR3 DNA reads TGTGCCAGCAGCCTCCTGGACGGCGACTGGACGGATTCACCCCTCCACTTT. It yields the protein CASSLLDGDWTDSPLHF.

The chain carries TRBV9 and TRBJ1-5; D is unclear. This CDR3 region has 13 residues. Per the germline V gene, CDR1 is SGDLS and CDR2 is YYNGEE. V was shortened by 1 base and J by 0 bases, with 2 bases between the two germline ends. This CDR3 is CASSVYSNQPQHF. As DNA, the CDR3 is TGTGCCAGCAGCGTATATAGCAATCAGCCCCAGCATTTT.

The genes are TRBV28 and TRBJ2-1; unclear D gene. The V gene lost 5 bases and the J gene lost 2 bases, with 7 bases spanning the gap. Germline V gene data show CDR1 as MDHEN and CDR2 as SYDVKM. The CDR3 spans 13 residues. DNA of the CDR3: TGTGCCAGCAGTCGAGGAACCTACAATGAGCAGTTCTTC. Translation: CASSRGTYNEQFF.

The chain carries TRBV27 and TRBJ2-7; TRBD2 matches 10 bases. Unmatched junction bases numbered 6, after V lost 8 bases and J lost 2 bases. Germline V gives CDR1 MNHEY, CDR2 SMNVEV (reference sequence). This CDR3 is 14 amino acids long. The CDR3 loop is CASRAGGRTYEQYF. The CDR3 DNA is TGTGCCAGCCGAGCGGGGGGGCGAACCTACGAGCAGTACTTC.

This clone showed up just a few times. The chain uses TRBV5-1 and TRBJ1-5; the D is unclear. Per germline, CDR1 SGHRS and CDR2 YFSETQ. V lost 0 bases to trimming and J lost 3 bases, with 10 bases between them. The CDR3 runs 15 residues. This CDR3 is CASSLEGSNNQPQHF. The DNA of the CDR3 is TGCGCCAGCAGCTTGGAGGGCAGCAACAATCAGCCCCAGCATTTT.

The genes are TRBV5-4 and TRBJ1-1; TRBD1 agrees at 7 bases. Germline V gene lookup returns CDR1 SGHNT and CDR2 YYREEE (reference sequence). The junction had 1 base not matched to a gene; V was cut back by 2 bases and J by 0 bases. CDR3 length: 14 residues. The CDR3, as DNA: TGTGCCAGCAGCTTAGGGACAGTGAACACTGAAGCTTTCTTT. The encoded protein is CASSLGTVNTEAFF. Full variable domain (missing parts from reference TRBV5-4 and TRBJ1-1): ETGVTQSPTHLIKTRGQQVTLRCSSQSGHNTVSWYQQALGQGPQFIFQYYREEENGRGNFPPRFSGLQFPNYSSELNVNALELDDSALYLCASSLGTVNTEAFFGQGTRLTVV.

The chain has TRBV12-5 and TRBJ1-1, with TRBD1 as a possible D gene (6 bases). This CDR3 has 13 amino acids. V was shortened by 3 bases and J by 4 bases, with 9 bases between the two germline ends. The germline V gene encodes CDR1 LGHNT and CDR2 FRNRAP. The CDR3 region has the DNA TGTGCTAGTGGTTTCCAGGGGACCACTGAAGCTTTCTTT. This gives the protein CASGFQGTTEAFF.

This chain joins TRBV2 and TRBJ1-4, with 11 bases lining up with TRBD1. The CDR3 contains 14 residues. CDR1 and CDR2 (germline): SNHLY, FYNNEI. Trimming removed 6 bases from V and 5 bases from J; junction bases left unmatched: 2. The CDR3 DNA is TGTGCCAGCAGCAGGGACAGGGGGAATGAAAAACTGTTTTTT. Translating it yields CASSRDRGNEKLFF.

The chain employs TRBV19 and TRBJ1-6; D remains ambiguous. Germline V gives CDR1 LNHDA, CDR2 SQIVND (reference sequence). V was trimmed by 4 bases and J by 2 bases, leaving 6 bases between them. The CDR3 contains 14 residues. The CDR3 DNA reads as TGTGCCAGTAGTACAGGCACCTATAATTCACCCCTCCACTTT. It codes for CASSTGTYNSPLHF.

In its sample, this clone was seen once. The V and J genes are TRBV25-1 and TRBJ1-2, with no clear D. CDR3 length: 12 residues. The V end was cut by 4 bases, the J end by 0 bases, with 3 bases between. Germline V gene data show CDR1 as MGHDK and CDR2 as SYGVNS. The CDR3 coding sequence is TGTGCCAGCAGTGTGACTAACTATGGCTACACCTTC. Translating it yields CASSVTNYGYTF.